This TCR beta chain was documented in a study of regulatory T cells in long-lasting Graves disease (dated by TCRdb to about 2021). General notes on the study: Antithyroid drugs had been taken for less than 3 months by newly diagnosed Graves' disease patients. This study used TCR sequencing and RNA sequencing of peripheral blood to compare persistent Graves' disease patients against newly diagnosed Graves' disease patients. The study was registered as a clinical trial and conducted in China. A total of some 35 samples underwent TCR sequencing, from roughly 13 patients with persistent Graves' disease and some 20 patients with newly diagnosed Graves' disease. The paper's findings and limits, for the study overall: The study examined only peripheral blood because the primary lesion, thyroid tissue, could not be accessed. Preferential use of TRBV28, TRBJ1-2 and TRBJ2-5 was observed in persistent disease, whereas TRBV20-1 and TRBJ2-1 were favored in newly diagnosed disease. Sequencing and analysis were limited to the TCR beta chain. The small sample size was acknowledged by the authors as a limitation that may reduce accuracy. Patients with persistent disease shared more public clonotypes (over 2,500) than newly diagnosed patients did (966). Compared with newly diagnosed patients, patients with persistent Graves' disease had lower TCR Shannon entropy and fewer highly expanded clones, which suggests clonal expansion.

The library was prepared using multiplex PCR. TCRdb names Illumina HiSeq 4000 as the instrument used. TCR beta libraries were built with iRepertoire HTBI primers and Arm-PCR amplification of CDR3 regions. Before sequencing, the PCR products went through gel purification. For the original study's pipeline: A total of under 80 TRBV and approximately 13 TRBJ segments were identified across samples and were used for gene usage analysis of CDR3 amino acid clonotypes. Filtered high-quality paired reads were merged into contigs using COPE and FqMerger. BLAST was used to align contigs to IMGT TRBV, TRBD and TRBJ reference genes, with CDR3 defined following IMGT. Any clonotype with a frequency above 0.1% was classified as a highly expanded clone. Shannon entropy was used to measure repertoire diversity, and the Gini coefficient was used to measure V-J evenness. A clonotype was considered public if more than one individual shared it. The raw public reads went through TCRdb reprocessing: fastp at Q25, MiXCR clone calling, in-frame beta chains kept. Here each entry gathers all rows of one CDR3 protein and keeps the most common genes and DNA. In this record, the V and J calls reflect TCRdb's handling and not the investigators' own analysis. In all, the sample holds a few hundred thousand distinct CDR3 sequences, and approximately 13% of those were seen once. The ten largest clones add up to about 10% of the sample.

V was cut back by 4 bases and J by 0 bases, leaving a gap of 18 bases between them. The CDR3 has 18 amino acids, counting the end cysteine and phenylalanine. Solely the CDR3 DNA is kept, with 54 bases framed from the first base. The sample's time point label, in plain terms: newly diagnosed GD, antithyroid drugs for less than 3 months. RNA was extracted from PBMCs in TRIzol for both TCR sequencing and RNA sequencing. Graves' disease was diagnosed according to American Thyroid Association guidelines. Patients for the study were recruited at an endocrinology department in Xi'an, China. Each patient gave approximately 9 milliliters of peripheral blood, collected in an EDTA anticoagulant tube. PBMCs were isolated by Ficoll Paque Plus density gradient separation without further T cell sorting. An Agilent 2100 Bioanalyzer and agarose gel were used to check RNA quality, and a NanoDrop 2000 was used to measure RNA concentration.

This clonotype was seen repeatedly, ten times or more. Its antigen target is currently unknown. No clone much larger than this one lies a single base away; base qualities are absent. The sample also formed part of further work on T cells in Graves' hyperthyroidism and ophthalmopathy. From the second report: Graves' hyperthyroidism was defined as stable when no progression to ophthalmopathy occurred over 18 months of follow-up. The hyperthyroidism patients were between 18 and 65 years old and newly diagnosed, with a disease duration of less than 2 months. Patients with uncontrolled infections, other autoimmune diseases, pregnancy or lactation were excluded. Diagnoses relied on clinical symptoms, serum thyroxine and TRAb, thyroid ultrasound and orbital computed tomography. For the first round of RT-PCR on the TCR CDR3, the HTBI primer set was used together with the Qiagen OneStep RT-PCR kit. Most expanded thyroid clonotypes (frequency above 0.001) were also detected in blood, a finding suggesting that blood repertoires may reflect thyroid immune responses. Ophthalmopathy was separated from stable hyperthyroidism by a 13 V-J signature model, with approximately 85% sensitivity and 81% to 83% specificity obtained in cross-validation and 80%/75% obtained in testing. In validation, the model predicted progression to ophthalmopathy a median of about 6.5 months before onset, with 70% to 71% sensitivity and nearly 75% specificity. To identify distinguishing TCR V-J signatures, a discovery cohort of some 99 patients was used, comprising approximately 40 with Graves' ophthalmopathy and 57 with stable Graves' hyperthyroidism. Prospective prediction of ophthalmopathy was tested in an independent validation cohort consisting of about 19 hyperthyroidism patients and approximately 16 patients who later progressed to ophthalmopathy. The 90 to 100 discovery patients were randomly divided into training and test sets at a 7:3 ratio. In addition, the study compared T-cell repertoires in thyroid tissue and in blood from about 6 Graves' hyperthyroidism patients. Once sampling was done, hyperthyroidism patients were given methimazole at a starting dose of 30 mg daily, whereas ophthalmopathy patients were given high-dose intravenous methylprednisolone. The libraries were constructed in a second round of multiplex PCR and then size-selected and purified. The libraries were sequenced on an Illumina HiSeq2000 using paired-end 100 bp reads. SOAPnuke was used to process the raw data, with reads discarded if the reads contained adapters or uncalled bases, had a mean Phred below 15, or lacked an exact constant-primer or identifier match. High-quality paired reads were merged using COPE v1.2.5, and each unique nucleotide sequence was defined as a clonotype. MiTCR v1.1 was used to align the clonotypes against IMGT TRBV, TRBD and TRBJ reference segments. The analysis included only V-J combinations with a frequency above 0.0001, which together covered approximately 99% of the repertoires. A TCS score was defined as the ratio between F50 (clonal expansion) and ExV (chaos), using BLOSUM62-based TCRdist between CDR3 peptides within each V-J. Welch's t-statistics and random forest reduced fewer than 550 V-J features to under 15, which were used in a naive Bayes classifier (R e1071). No statistical method was used to set the sample size in advance, and investigators knew the group allocation. According to the paper, TCR Vbeta CDR3 sequencing was carried out on 135 peripheral blood samples, which came from some 41 ophthalmopathy, around 75 hyperthyroidism and approximately 17 progressor patients.

The sample here was peripheral blood mononuclear cells (PBMCs), taken at new diagnosis, from a patient treated with antithyroid drugs. The V and J segments used are TRBV12-3 or TRBV12-4 and TRBJ1-4; a tentative D match to TRBD1 spans 6 bases. The receptor's source is a man aged 25 to 40 with Graves disease. Donor details come from another sample of the same person, matched by shared clones. Here is the DNA: TGTGCCAGCAGTTCCCCGGGGGCCGAGGAGGCAACTAATGAAAAACTGTTTTTT. This is translated as CASSSPGAEEATNEKLFF.